This TCR beta chain was captured in a study of radiation and T cells in renal cell carcinoma. TCRdb's copy holds only in-frame clones and misses some; the assay was immunoSEQ multiplex PCR. The table lists about 140,000 clones, over 80% of them singletons, with under 25% in the top ten. Study-wide results and caveats: Top tumor clonotypes rose in blood 2 weeks post-radiation, then contracted.

As to this clone: Its antigen is unknown.

V dropped 8 bases and J dropped 3; count of bases not matched to a gene: 7. Germline CDR1 LNHNV, CDR2 YYDKDF (reference sequence). CDR3 length: 15 amino acids. Documented time point: baseline pretreatment blood. Treatment here: 15 Gy SBRT to primary tumor, nephrectomy 4 weeks later. Clear cell pathology was present in this patient's renal cell carcinoma. The chain couples TRBV15 to TRBJ1-5; 10 bases map to TRBD1. The sample here was blood, taken from a patient whose treatment included radiotherapy and nephrectomy. This receptor was identified in a woman aged 45-65 years with renal cell carcinoma. The CDR3 DNA is TGTGCCACCGTGAGGGACAGGGGAATCAATCAGCCCCAGCATTTT. Its translation is CATVRDRGINQPQHF.